Following are 9 T cell receptor beta chains from one sample sequenced in a study of vaccination and CD4 T cells after COVID-19. This sample's treatment: approximately nine-day PBMC culture with coronavirus spike peptide pools or control peptides (ViraFEST assay). These receptors' targets are unknown. Oncomine TCR Beta short-read sequencing was applied to DNA from cultured CD4+ T cells. TCRdb re-analysed the PCR reads in MiXCR, keeping a single row per CDR3 protein. The sample lists about 19,000 distinct CDR3 sequences, 38% occurring once. The sample was cultured CD4+ T cells from blood. These TCRs come from a human donor with COVID-19.

This chain connects TRBV7-2 to TRBJ2-3; D unclear. V lost 5 bases and J lost 6, with 6 bases in between. Germline V gene data show CDR1 as SGHTA and CDR2 as FQGNSA. The CDR3 consists of 11 residues. The CDR3 spells CASSRRDTQYF. CDR3 nucleotides: TGTGCCAGCAGCCGGCGTGATACGCAGTATTTT.

The chain recombines TRBV5-6 with TRBJ2-5; D not resolved. Germline CDR1 is SGHDT and CDR2 is YYEEEE. V was cut by 2 bases and J by 4 bases, with 9 bases left in between. This CDR3 has 13 residues. The CDR3 nucleotides read TGTGCCAGCAGCTTCATAGCCAGAGAGACCCAGTACTTC. This sequence encodes CASSFIARETQYF.

The chain joins TRBV10-2 to TRBJ2-3; 8 bases map to TRBD2. V lost 6 bases to trimming and J lost 6 bases; unmatched junction nucleotides: 8. CDR1 is WSHSY, CDR2 SAAADI, per germline. CDR3 length equals 14 residues. Here the CDR3 DNA reads TGCGCCAGCAGCCTTAGCGGGGTTGTGGATACGCAGTATTTT. Protein: CASSLSGVVDTQYF.

This sequence joins TRBV25-1 and TRBJ1-4; D remains unclear. The V gene's germline CDR1 is MGHDK and CDR2 SYGVNS. V was pared by 4 bases and J by 4 bases, with 10 bases between. CDR3 size: 14 residues. The CDR3 loop is CASSGIGVNEKLFF. CDR3 in DNA: TGTGCCAGCAGTGGTATTGGGGTTAATGAAAAACTGTTTTTT.

This chain joins TRBV28 and TRBJ2-7, with a weak D call TRBD1 (6 bases). CDR1 and CDR2 (germline): MDHEN, SYDVKM. V gave up 5 bases and J gave up 2 bases, with 13 bases separating them. This CDR3 contains 14 residues. The CDR3 reads CASSAHRDPYEQYF. The CDR3 DNA reads as TGTGCCAGCAGTGCCCACAGGGATCCCTACGAGCAGTACTTC.

Only a few counts were recorded for this clonotype. V usage is TRBV6-1 and J usage is TRBJ1-2; 7 bases fit TRBD1. Germline CDR1 and CDR2: MNHNS and SASEGT. The CDR3 extends over 18 amino acids. V lost 6 bases, J lost 4 bases, and 20 bases stayed unmatched. CDR3 bases: TGTGCCAGCAGCCGATCCGGAGGAGGGGGCCGAAACACCTATGGCTACACCTTC. It encodes CASSRSGGGGRNTYGYTF.

In its sample, this clonotype was seen a few times. The chain links TRBV20-1 to TRBJ1-4, with TRBD1 as a possible D gene (5 bases). Looked up from germline, CDR1 is DFQATT and CDR2 is SNEGSKA (reference sequence). V was cut by 6 bases and J by 8 bases, with 19 bases left in between. The CDR3 is 14 amino acids. The CDR3 DNA reads TGCAGTGCCACGGGGCCTCCCCTTCCGGAAAAACTGTTTTTT. Translation: CSATGPPLPEKLFF.

The chain joins TRBV7-8 to TRBJ2-5, with no clear D. In germline, CDR1 is SGHVS, CDR2 FQNEAQ. This CDR3 region has 9 residues. V lost 7 bases to trimming and J lost 5 bases, with 2 bases between them. As DNA, the CDR3 is TGTGCCAGCATCGAGACCCAGTACTTC. The encoded protein is CASIETQYF.

This clonotype was counted a single time. The CDR3 region is CASSYGSAGHTGELFF. For the CDR3, the DNA is TGTGCCAGCAGTTACGGGTCGGCAGGGCACACCGGGGAGCTGTTTTTT. The chain combines TRBV6-2 or TRBV6-3 with TRBJ2-2, with D possibly being TRBD1 (5 bases). The CDR3 sequence is 16 residues long. Germline lookup yields CDR1 MNHEY and CDR2 SVGEGT. Between the trimmed V and J ends, which lost 2 bases and 3 bases, there was a span of 13 bases.